This T cell receptor (beta chain) was profiled in a study of cytomegalovirus exposure and HLA in healthy donors. Clones were read by immunoSEQ multiplex PCR, and TCRdb kept only the in-frame ones, dropping some. This sample yields about 330,000 clones, of which 70% to 90% are seen a single time; about 0.91% belongs to the top ten. Sequenced input: PBMCs. The sequence was collected from a woman younger than 35 in good health and CMV-seronegative.

CDR3 nucleotide sequence: TGTGCCAGCAGCCCCCCCCGACAGGACTATGGCTACACCTTC. Translation gives CASSPPRQDYGYTF. V and J are TRBV6-6 and TRBJ1-2; D is perhaps TRBD1 (6 bases). The CDR3 spans 14 residues. Per germline, CDR1 MNHNY and CDR2 SVGAGI (reference sequence). V was trimmed by 6 bases and J by 3 bases, leaving 14 bases between them.